This T cell receptor beta chain was recovered during a study of shared clonotypes between healthy human individuals (dated by TCRdb to the early 2020s). A note on the overall study: The cohort included three men and a couple of women between 18 and 49 years of age. Libraries were prepared and TCR repertoires were sequenced by different laboratories using diverse techniques, in order to increase sequencing depth and limit assay-specific biases. Between about 0.9 and 10 billion PBMCs per donor were obtained by leukapheresis. For each donor, CD4 naive and CD4 memory were each run on three plates, CD8 naive on two plates, and CD8 memory on one plate. To estimate repertoire size and how much clonotype sharing occurs between individuals, the study deeply sequenced the blood TCR repertoires of roughly 5 healthy adults.

Relative to germline, V is 6 bases shorter and J is 0 bases shorter, with 7 bases between their ends. There are 14 amino acids in the CDR3, from cysteine to phenylalanine inclusive. Left in the record is the CDR3 DNA by itself, 42 bases read in frame from the first base. Reading the germline V gene gives CDR1 SGHRS and CDR2 YFSETQ. Study-level results and caveats: Higher generation probabilities were observed for clonotypes shared by all four sorted-subset donors than for non-shared clonotypes. Incomplete sequencing was indicated by rarefaction of sorted-subset datasets, despite the large sequencing depth. Because the study included a small number of donors, the genetic and exposure-history diversity represented was limited. Sampling was restricted to blood, and TCR repertoires in tissues likely differ from the TCR repertoires found in blood. When four donors were compared, the shared fraction of clonotypes was 5% to 6.5% for naive CD4, more than 3% for naive CD8, roughly 2.3% for memory CD4, and under 0.5% for memory CD8. Larger estimated clonotype richness was generally found for naive subsets than for memory subsets. Based on pairwise subsampling, the degree of clonotype sharing among donors was expected to be affected by sequencing depth.

Using the deep immunoSEQ assay, multiplex PCR amplified TCR CDR3 regions from genomic DNA. For each cell subset, the extracted genomic DNA was distributed evenly across all wells of several immunoSEQ 96-well plates, and each plate served as one replicate. For sorted subsets, 150 to 250 ng of genomic DNA, equivalent to 30,000 or so T cell genomes, went into each replicate PCR. The purified libraries were quantified using a Qubit 3.0 fluorometer, sized with a Bioanalyzer 2100, and then quantified again using the KAPA Library Quantification kit. A separate single-read 150-cycle Illumina NextSeq 550 flow cell was used to sequence each immunoSEQ 96-well plate. Per the authors' processing: Because the immunoSEQ output held only junctional sequences and lacked quality scores, the filtering could not match the filtering applied to full-length reads. Sequences were annotated with PyIR, a Python wrapper for IgBLAST v1.9, using IMGT germline references to assign V/J genes and CDR3. Reads with weak V/J assignments (E-value above 1e-6), missing CDR3, stop codons, out-of-frame junctions, or ambiguous translated residues were removed. A V3J clonotype was defined by an identical inferred V gene, J gene, and CDR3 amino acid sequence. Percentage overlap between repertoires was calculated by dividing the number of shared unique clonotypes by the size of the smaller repertoire. Repertoire richness was assessed with RTK rarefaction, the Chao1 estimator, and Recon v2.1 estimates of unobserved clonotypes. OLGA was used to compute generation probabilities for all TCRbeta clonotypes that the gDNA method yielded from a handful of donors. TCRdb limited this immuneACCESS table to in-frame rearrangements with V and J called. A share of clones is missing; checked studies link under half to unresolved V genes, and the rest is unexplained. That table is the source of V, J and clone size, and D and trimming were worked out from the DNA. The sample table records approximately 700,000 clones; around 78% of these occur just once. Around 2% of the sample goes to the ten largest clones.

The donors were healthy, HIV-negative adults who had no recently reported acute infections or vaccinations. Only Caucasian adults living in Nashville, Tennessee, USA were represented among the donors. CD4+ T cells were enriched through magnetic negative selection, after which naive cells were positively selected on CD45RA and the remaining negative fraction served as the memory subset. After blood collection by leukapheresis, PBMCs were isolated using Ficoll-Histopaque density gradient centrifugation and then cryopreserved in the vapor phase of liquid nitrogen. Analytical flow cytometry was used to check the purity and quantity of every magnetically sorted T cell population. From each sorted fraction, genomic DNA was isolated and quantified by UV absorbance on a Nanodrop 2000c. As concerns this clone: No antigen is known for it. No base qualities exist here, and no much larger clone lies one base off it.

The sequence came from a woman aged 25 to 39 in good health. The chain is encoded by TRBV5-1 joined to TRBJ2-6, with the D gene not clear enough to name. The source material was memory CD4+ T cells sorted from blood. The meaning of the sample's cell subset or site label: CD45RA-negative fraction. The CDR3 protein: CASNANSGANVLTF. The DNA sequence reads TGCGCCAGCAACGCAAACTCTGGGGCCAACGTCCTGACTTTC.